Below are 31 T cell receptor beta chains sequenced from a single sample in a study of shared clonotypes between healthy human individuals. CD45RO-negative cells were positively selected for CCR7, leaving out terminally differentiated effector memory CD45RA+ cells. Assay used: immunoSEQ multiplex PCR; TCRdb lists only in-frame clones, some missing. This repertoire shows about 800,000 clones, around 96% found once; its top ten account for over 0.2%. Sequencing used naive CD8+ T cells sorted from blood. The receptors originated from a man aged 25 to 40 in good health.

To note about this clone: This sample includes further DNA sequences coding for the same CDR3. The V call is TRBV27, the J call TRBJ2-1; 7 nucleotides agree with TRBD1. This CDR3 comprises 14 residues. The V segment lost 8 bases and the J segment 4 bases; nucleotides outside the gene matches: 8. The germline CDR1 and CDR2 sequences are MNHEY and SMNVEV (reference sequence). This chain's CDR3 is CASSLGTAYNEQFF. The CDR3 bases are TGTGCCAGCTCCTTGGGGACAGCGTACAATGAGCAGTTCTTC.

This clone showed up just once. The chain recombines TRBV4-1 with TRBJ2-7; D unclear. Germline V CDR1 and CDR2: MGHRA, YSYEKL. CDR3 length: 14 amino acids. The ends were cut back, 1 base at V and 0 bases at J, with 7 bases in the middle. CDR3 sequence: CASSQARGSYEQYF. The CDR3 nucleotides are TGCGCCAGCAGCCAAGCTCGCGGCTCCTACGAGCAGTACTTC.

The chain couples TRBV7-9 to TRBJ2-7; D is unresolved. V lost 1 base and J 3 bases, leaving 7 bases between the germline ends. The CDR3 spans 13 residues. Germline CDR1 is SEHNR and CDR2 is FQNEAQ (reference sequence). The CDR3 region is CASSLEQYYEQYF. The CDR3, as DNA: TGTGCCAGCAGCTTAGAACAGTACTACGAGCAGTACTTC. The full variable domain, rest sourced from reference TRBV7-9 and TRBJ2-7, is DTGVSQNPRHKITKRGQNVTFRCDPISEHNRLYWYRQTLGQGPEFLTYFQNEAQLEKSRLLSDRFSAERPKGSFSTLEIQRTEQGDSAMYLCASSLEQYYEQYFGPGTRLTVT.

The chain employs TRBV6-1 and TRBJ1-1; 8 bases are shared with TRBD1. The CDR3 has 15 residues. Losses at the gene ends were 2 bases for V and 3 bases for J; bases not matched to a gene: 5. CDR1 is MNHNS, CDR2 SASEGT, per germline. The CDR3 DNA follows: TGTGCCAGCAGTGAACCCGGACAGGGAGACACTGAAGCTTTCTTT. This encodes CASSEPGQGDTEAFF.

The J gene is TRBJ2-1, the V gene TRBV5-8; 11 bases fit TRBD2. J lost 10 bases, V lost 3 bases, and 9 bases had no gene match. This CDR3 is built from 15 residues. CDR1 SGHTS and CDR2 YDEGEE come from the germline V gene. This CDR3 is CASSSGQGLADEQFF. The CDR3 DNA reads as TGTGCCAGCAGCTCGGGACAGGGACTAGCGGACGAGCAGTTCTTC.

CDR3 sequence (DNA): TGTGCCATCAGTGATCGACCGGGACAAGGGGAGCAGTACTTC. Encoded protein: CAISDRPGQGEQYF. V gene TRBV10-3 combines with J gene TRBJ2-7, with TRBD1 as a possible D gene (6 bases). The CDR3 sequence is 14 residues long. Germline lookup yields CDR1 ENHRY and CDR2 SYGVKD. The V end was cut by 3 bases, the J end by 7 bases, with 16 bases between.

V and J are TRBV15 and TRBJ1-1; D gene unclear. CDR3 length: 13 residues. The V gene lost 8 bases and the J gene lost 3 bases, with 13 bases spanning the gap. Germline V gene data show CDR1 as LNHNV and CDR2 as YYDKDF (reference sequence). The CDR3 is CATRVQQDTEAFF. DNA for the CDR3: TGTGCCACCCGCGTCCAGCAGGACACTGAAGCTTTCTTT.

The J gene is TRBJ2-2, the V gene TRBV7-9; perhaps TRBD2 as D (6 bases). Germline V gives CDR1 SEHNR, CDR2 FQNEAQ (reference sequence). Between the trimmed V and J ends, which lost 8 bases and 3 bases, there was a span of 16 bases. This CDR3 contains 15 residues. Here the CDR3 reads CASGTTRWDTGELFF. The CDR3 DNA reads as TGTGCCAGCGGTACGACTAGGTGGGACACCGGGGAGCTGTTTTTT.

This rearrangement joins TRBV7-2 to TRBJ2-4; the match to TRBD1 covers 9 bases. Germline assignment: CDR1 SGHTA and CDR2 FQGNSA. The CDR3 has 15 residues. The V gene end was trimmed by 5 bases and the J gene end by 7 bases; junction bases not matched to a gene: 9. Here the CDR3 reads CASSQTRTGENIQYF. CDR3 nucleotide sequence: TGTGCCAGCAGCCAAACCCGGACAGGGGAGAACATTCAGTACTTC.

Remarks on this clone: The sample carries other DNA sequences with the same CDR3. V usage is TRBV13 and J usage is TRBJ1-1; D gene ambiguous. The CDR3 is 12 residues long. The V end was cut by 0 bases, the J end by 5 bases, with 4 bases between. Per the germline V gene, CDR1 is PRHDT and CDR2 is FYEKMQ (reference sequence). CDR3 loop: CASSLGVTEAFF. DNA of the CDR3: TGTGCCAGCAGCTTAGGGGTGACTGAAGCTTTCTTT.

The chain is built from TRBV13 and TRBJ2-1; D may be TRBD1 (6 bases). Trimming pared 8 bases from V and 0 bases from J, leaving 11 bases between. The CDR3 is 14 amino acids. CDR1 is PRHDT, CDR2 FYEKMQ, per germline (reference sequence). The CDR3 DNA follows: TGTGCCAGCGGTACAGGGAGCTCCTACAATGAGCAGTTCTTC. It yields the protein CASGTGSSYNEQFF.

V usage is TRBV7-9 and J usage is TRBJ2-5; no definite D call. V was pared by 5 bases and J by 4 bases, with 20 bases between. The length of the CDR3 is 16 residues. Germline V gives CDR1 SEHNR, CDR2 FQNEAQ (reference sequence). The CDR3, as DNA: TGTGCCAGCAGCGACAACCGTCTGAGATCAGGAGAGACCCAGTACTTC. Its translation: CASSDNRLRSGETQYF.

This chain connects TRBV9 to TRBJ2-2; unclear D gene. Germline assignment: CDR1 SGDLS and CDR2 YYNGEE. V lost 4 bases and J lost 2, with 15 bases in between. The CDR3 covers 16 residues. The CDR3 sequence is CASSSRAILNTGELFF. The CDR3 DNA sequence: TGTGCCAGCAGCTCTAGGGCTATTTTAAACACCGGGGAGCTGTTTTTT.

This chain joins TRBV9 and TRBJ1-3; D is unresolved. The germline CDR1 and CDR2 sequences are SGDLS and YYNGEE. This CDR3 has 14 residues. V lost 0 bases, J lost 4 bases, and 8 bases lay in between. The CDR3 region is CASSVGGRGNTIYF. The CDR3 DNA reads as TGTGCCAGCAGCGTAGGAGGGAGAGGAAACACCATATATTTT.

The chain carries TRBV27 and TRBJ1-2; perhaps TRBD1 as D (6 bases). Germline assignment: CDR1 MNHEY and CDR2 SMNVEV (reference sequence). The CDR3 totals 15 residues. Deletions cut 8 bases from V and 4 bases from J, with 20 bases between. In nucleotides, the CDR3 is TGTGCCAGCTTGGCCGCCGGACAGCTCTCCTATGGCTACACCTTC. Translated, it gives CASLAAGQLSYGYTF.

The J gene is TRBJ2-2, the V gene TRBV7-3; D uncertain. Germline CDR1 and CDR2: SGHTA and FQGTGA. The length of the CDR3 is 13 residues. V was pared by 2 bases and J by 5 bases, with 6 bases between. CDR3 protein: CASSLDRTGELFF. CDR3 DNA: TGTGCCAGCAGCTTAGACCGAACCGGGGAGCTGTTTTTT.

CDR3 sequence: CASSLGGTAVGFQPQHF. The CDR3 DNA follows: TGTGCCAGCAGCTTGGGAGGGACAGCCGTCGGTTTTCAGCCCCAGCATTTT. The chain is built from TRBV5-8 and TRBJ1-5; 7 nucleotides line up with TRBD1. The CDR3 spans 17 residues. The germline V gene encodes CDR1 SGHTS and CDR2 YDEGEE. V lost 0 bases and J lost 6; bases outside the gene matches: 12.

The chain uses TRBV5-1 and TRBJ2-2; 7 bases fit TRBD1. This CDR3 contains 16 residues. With 5 bases clipped from V and 2 bases from J, the junction kept 9 bases outside the gene matches. Germline lookup yields CDR1 SGHRS and CDR2 YFSETQ. The CDR3, as DNA: TGCGCCAGCAGTCCAGCCCGGGACAGAAACACCGGGGAGCTGTTTTTT. Translating gives CASSPARDRNTGELFF.

This chain joins TRBV28 and TRBJ2-7, with D maybe TRBD1 (5 bases). The CDR3 has 19 amino acids. The germline V gene has CDR1 MDHEN and CDR2 SYDVKM. The germline V and J ends were trimmed by 2 bases and 4 bases, with 27 bases remaining between them. The DNA of the CDR3 is TGTGCCAGCAGTTTACTTTTTGTGGCAGGCCCAGAAGGGGTGTACGAGCAGTACTTC. As protein: CASSLLFVAGPEGVYEQYF.

The chain is built from TRBV6-5 and TRBJ2-2, with a weak D call TRBD1 (6 bases). Germline CDR1 is MNHEY and CDR2 is SVGAGI. The CDR3 runs to 13 residues. Between the trimmed V and J ends, which lost 5 bases and 6 bases, there was a span of 10 bases. The CDR3 sequence is CASSTQGPGELFF. The CDR3 coding sequence is TGTGCCAGCAGTACACAGGGTCCCGGGGAGCTGTTTTTT.

The CDR3, as DNA: TGTGCCAGCAGTCTAACAGGGAATGATGAAAAACTGTTTTTT. This sequence encodes CASSLTGNDEKLFF. The chain is built from TRBV27 and TRBJ1-4, with D maybe TRBD1 (6 bases). Germline V CDR1 and CDR2: MNHEY, SMNVEV (reference sequence). V lost 5 bases, J lost 6 bases, and 13 bases lay in between. There are 14 residues in the CDR3.

The chain couples TRBV6-4 to TRBJ2-1; no clear D. V was trimmed by 0 bases and J by 0 bases, leaving 6 bases between them. Germline V CDR1 and CDR2: MRHNA, SNTAGT. This CDR3 is 15 amino acids long. The CDR3 protein is CASSDSRSSYNEQFF. The DNA of the CDR3 is TGTGCCAGCAGTGACTCGCGGAGCTCCTACAATGAGCAGTTCTTC.

The chain links TRBV1 to TRBJ2-1; TRBD2 reflects the table's D call only, with no check against the DNA. TRBV1 is a documented pseudogene. The length of the CDR3 is 17 residues. CDR3 DNA sequence: TGCACCAGCAGCCAACGGTGGGTACTAGCGGGAGGGCTTGAGCAGTTCTTC. Its translation: CTSSQRWVLAGGLEQFF.

The V gene is TRBV30, the J gene TRBJ1-5; unclear D gene. V lost 7 bases, J lost 4 bases, and 14 bases lay in between. This CDR3 contains 13 residues. Per germline, CDR1 GTSNPN and CDR2 SVGIG (reference sequence). CDR3 in DNA: TGTGCCTTACATGCGGCCAAAAATCAGCCCCAGCATTTT. Translating it yields CALHAAKNQPQHF.

Only a few counts were recorded for this clone. The V and J genes are TRBV2 and TRBJ2-5; D call uncertain. Germline loops: CDR1 SNHLY, CDR2 FYNNEI. Trimming cost V 6 bases and J 2 bases, with 7 bases left between them. This CDR3 region has 12 residues. Here the CDR3 reads CASRFQQETQYF. CDR3 bases: TGTGCCAGCAGATTCCAGCAAGAGACCCAGTACTTC.

The chain combines TRBV29-1 with TRBJ2-1; D possibly uses TRBD1 or TRBD2 (5 bases each). This CDR3 contains 14 residues. Trimming cost V 4 bases and J 7 bases, with 17 bases left between them. Germline V CDR1 and CDR2: SQVTM, ANQGSEA. The chain's CDR3 is CSVGLVLEGNEQFF. CDR3 coding DNA: TGCAGCGTTGGATTGGTCCTTGAGGGGAATGAGCAGTTCTTC.

This sequence joins TRBV27 and TRBJ2-2; D is perhaps TRBD2 (6 bases). This CDR3 has 15 residues. Trimming pared 3 bases from V and 1 base from J, leaving 9 bases between. CDR1 and CDR2 (germline): MNHEY, SMNVEV (reference sequence). The CDR3 DNA follows: TGTGCCAGCAGTTTCCAGCGGGTGAACACCGGGGAGCTGTTTTTT. The encoded protein is CASSFQRVNTGELFF.

The V call is TRBV14, the J call TRBJ2-1; tentatively, D is TRBD1 (6 bases). CDR1 and CDR2 (germline): SGHDN, FVKESK. V lost 6 bases and J 6 bases, leaving 9 bases between the germline ends. CDR3 length: 12 residues. The CDR3 bases are TGTGCCAGCAGTACAGGGAGCAATGAGCAGTTCTTC. This encodes CASSTGSNEQFF.

V is TRBV5-6 and J is TRBJ2-7; D not certain. Per germline, CDR1 SGHDT and CDR2 YYEEEE. The CDR3 contains 15 residues. Deletions cut 2 bases from V and 0 bases from J, with 12 bases between. This CDR3 is CASSLRVLSSYEQYF. The CDR3 coding sequence is TGTGCCAGCAGCTTACGAGTCCTTAGCTCCTACGAGCAGTACTTC. Complete variable domain (other parts from reference TRBV5-6 and TRBJ2-7): DAGVTQSPTHLIKTRGQQVTLRCSPKSGHDTVSWYQQALGQGPQFIFQYYEEEERQRGNFPDRFSGHQFPNYSSELNVNALLLGDSALYLCASSLRVLSSYEQYFGPGTRLTVT.

The gene calls are TRBV27 and TRBJ2-5; 9 positions agree with TRBD1. In germline, CDR1 is MNHEY, CDR2 SMNVEV (reference sequence). The CDR3 has 15 residues. Trimming at V came to 5 bases and at J to 4 bases, leaving 8 bases not matched to a gene. CDR3 in amino acids: CASSPRDRVGETQYF. The CDR3 coding sequence is TGTGCCAGCAGTCCCCGGGACAGGGTCGGAGAGACCCAGTACTTC.

The rearrangement joins TRBV7-9 to TRBJ2-7, with D possibly TRBD1 on 6 matching bases. The CDR3 extends over 15 amino acids. The germline V and J ends were trimmed by 1 base and 4 bases, with 14 bases remaining between them. Germline CDR1 and CDR2: SEHNR and FQNEAQ (reference sequence). The CDR3 is CASSLEDRSFYEQYF. CDR3 DNA sequence: TGTGCCAGCAGCTTAGAAGACAGGTCTTTTTACGAGCAGTACTTC.